The 16 T cell receptor beta chains given below trace back to one sample, sequenced in a study of PD-L1 blockade in urothelial cancer. As for time point: peripheral blood 6 weeks after treatment start. The method was immunoSEQ multiplex PCR; TCRdb's version includes in-frame clones alone and lacks a portion of them. The table includes around 40,000 clones, approximately 82% detected once. This material consisted of PBMCs, taken around atezolizumab (anti-PD-L1) treatment. These receptors were taken from a man in his fifties or sixties with urothelial cancer.

This clone has only one observation. The gene calls are TRBV4-3 and TRBJ1-5, with a weak D call TRBD1 (5 bases). The CDR3 is 14 residues long. Germline CDR1 reads LGHNA; CDR2 reads YSLEER. Trimming left V 0 bases short and J 6 bases short, with 9 bases between. DNA for the CDR3: TGCGCCAGCAGCCAAGACTCCAGGGCTCAGCCCCAGCATTTT. Its translation is CASSQDSRAQPQHF.

The chain recombines TRBV19 with TRBJ1-2; 10 nucleotides agree with TRBD1. Germline loops: CDR1 LNHDA, CDR2 SQIVND (reference sequence). The CDR3 extends over 14 amino acids. V shed 9 bases and J 3 bases; nucleotides not matched to a gene: 7. CDR3 DNA: TGTGCCAGCAGACAGGGGGCGCGAGACTATGGCTACACCTTC. Its protein product is CASRQGARDYGYTF.

A single count supports this clone. This sequence joins TRBV9 and TRBJ2-7; D is possibly TRBD1 (6 bases). The V gene's germline CDR1 is SGDLS and CDR2 YYNGEE. The CDR3 runs to 15 residues. V was clipped by 0 bases and J by 3 bases, with 13 bases between them. The CDR3 protein is CASSVAGQSIYEQYF. The CDR3, as DNA: TGTGCCAGCAGCGTAGCGGGACAAAGCATCTACGAGCAGTACTTC.

In this sample, this clone turned up a few times. The V gene is TRBV5-1, the J gene TRBJ2-7, with 8 bases identical to TRBD1. Germline loops: CDR1 SGHRS, CDR2 YFSETQ. Trimming at V came to 4 bases and at J to 6 bases, leaving 9 bases not matched to a gene. The CDR3 spans 14 residues. CDR3 loop: CASSAGQGQGEQYF. The CDR3 region has the DNA TGCGCCAGCAGCGCCGGACAGGGTCAGGGCGAGCAGTACTTC.

This chain connects TRBV28 to TRBJ1-1; 7 nucleotides agree with TRBD1. V lost 6 bases to trimming and J lost 1 base; unmatched junction nucleotides: 5. The CDR3 is 14 residues long. CDR1 is MDHEN, CDR2 SYDVKM, per germline. The CDR3 nucleotides are TGTGCCAGCAGGCAGGGGGGCGGGAACACTGAAGCTTTCTTT. It codes for CASRQGGGNTEAFF.

The chain combines TRBV9 with TRBJ2-2, with D tentatively TRBD2 (6 bases). Deletions cut 3 bases from V and 3 bases from J, with 15 bases between. CDR3 size: 16 residues. From germline, CDR1 is SGDLS and CDR2 YYNGEE. DNA for the CDR3: TGTGCCAGCAGCGCGAGGGTGGGAGGACACACCGGGGAGCTGTTTTTT. Protein sequence: CASSARVGGHTGELFF.

DNA for the CDR3: TGTGCCAGCAGCGTAGCCGCAGGGGATAGCTCAGATACGCAGTATTTT. It specifies CASSVAAGDSSDTQYF. V usage is TRBV9 and J usage is TRBJ2-3, with D possibly matching TRBD1 (6 bases). Germline loops: CDR1 SGDLS, CDR2 YYNGEE. This CDR3 has 16 amino acids. Trimming stripped 0 bases from V and 4 bases from J, with 15 bases between.

This rearrangement joins TRBV11-2 to TRBJ2-7; weak D call: TRBD1 (6 bases). CDR1 and CDR2 (germline): SGHAT, FQNNGV. With 2 bases removed from V and 5 bases from J, the gap between germline ends came to 13 bases. The CDR3 is made up of 14 amino acids. For the CDR3, the DNA is TGTGCCAGCAGCTTACTCAGGGGTTACGACGAGCAGTACTTC. Its protein is CASSLLRGYDEQYF.

The rearrangement joins TRBV5-1 to TRBJ2-7, with 12 positions matching TRBD1. The J segment lost 4 bases and the V segment lost 4 bases, leaving 9 bases of the junction unmatched. CDR1 and CDR2 from the germline V gene are SGHRS and YFSETQ. The CDR3 runs to 16 residues. The DNA for the CDR3 is TGCGCCAGCAGCGATCCCGGGACAGGGGGCATGTACGAGCAGTACTTC. It encodes CASSDPGTGGMYEQYF.

The chain uses TRBV5-1 and TRBJ2-4; 7 bases are shared with TRBD1. The CDR3 runs 19 residues. Germline CDR1 reads SGHRS; CDR2 reads YFSETQ. V dropped 4 bases and J dropped 0; count of bases not matched to a gene: 16. In DNA, the CDR3 is TGCGCCAGCAGCCCCCGACAGGGAAATGGACTTATAGCCAAAAACATTCAGTACTTC. This sequence encodes CASSPRQGNGLIAKNIQYF.

This chain joins TRBV6-5 and TRBJ1-4; D possibly corresponds to TRBD1 (5 bases). With 5 bases removed from V and 5 bases from J, the gap between germline ends came to 15 bases. Germline CDR1 is MNHEY and CDR2 is SVGAGI. The CDR3 loop spans 15 amino acids. CDR3 DNA: TGTGCCAGCAGTATGGCGACAGTCAAAAATGAAAAACTGTTTTTT. The encoded protein is CASSMATVKNEKLFF.

The J gene is TRBJ2-2, the V gene TRBV7-9, with D possibly being TRBD2 (5 bases). Germline V CDR1 and CDR2: SEHNR, FQNEAQ (reference sequence). The CDR3 has 15 residues. Deletions cut 3 bases from V and 0 bases from J, with 8 bases between. The CDR3 protein is CASSLSSPNTGELFF. For the CDR3, the DNA is TGTGCCAGCAGCTTGTCTAGCCCGAACACCGGGGAGCTGTTTTTT.

This clone came up many times. This chain links TRBV25-1 with TRBJ2-5; D remains unclear. V lost 3 bases and J lost 0, with 8 bases in between. From germline, CDR1 is MGHDK and CDR2 SYGVNS. There are 14 residues in the CDR3. CDR3 DNA sequence: TGTGCCAGCAGTGAGGCACAGTACCAAGAGACCCAGTACTTC. It yields the protein CASSEAQYQETQYF.

The chain carries TRBV6-1 and TRBJ1-2; no firm D call. The CDR3 sequence is 13 residues long. Trimming stripped 1 base from V and 6 bases from J, with 9 bases between. The germline V gene encodes CDR1 MNHNS and CDR2 SASEGT. The CDR3 bases are TGTGCCAGCAGTGAAGTCCTCGGAGATGGCTACACCTTC. It codes for CASSEVLGDGYTF.

The chain joins TRBV11-3 to TRBJ1-3; D is perhaps TRBD1 (5 bases). The CDR3 extends over 16 amino acids. Germline loops: CDR1 SGHNT, CDR2 YENEEA. The V end was cut by 5 bases, the J end by 0 bases, with 14 bases between. The CDR3 coding sequence is TGTGCCAGCAGCCCGGGAGGGACTTTCTCTGGAAACACCATATATTTT. It is translated as CASSPGGTFSGNTIYF.

This chain connects TRBV5-1 to TRBJ2-5, with 7 bases fitting TRBD2. This CDR3 region has 12 residues. The trim removed 3 bases at V and 4 bases at J, leaving 0 bases unmatched. Germline-derived CDR1 and CDR2 are SGHRS and YFSETQ. This chain's CDR3 is CASSWTRETQYF. Written as DNA, the CDR3 is TGCGCCAGCAGCTGGACTAGAGAGACCCAGTACTTC.